This T cell receptor (beta chain) was retrieved from a study of beta chain features in type 1 diabetes. At the level of the study: Over 85,000,000 sorted cells were examined across all samples.

Sorting with CD45RO/CCR7/CD25/CD127/CD95/CD27 yielded naive, central memory, regulatory and stem-like memory CD4+ cells. This clone occurred a few times. Other DNA sequences in this sample translate to the same CDR3. The whole isolated RNA underwent reverse transcription, so sequencing captured expressed TCRB transcripts. Sequenced naive, central memory and regulatory T cell samples produced an average of around 4 million reads. Produced via immunoSEQ multiplex PCR; TCRdb's table is partial and in-frame only. The sample has roughly 500,000 clones; over 10% are singletons. The CDR3 runs to 14 residues. The germline CDR1 and CDR2 sequences are KGHSH and LQKENI. V gave up 3 bases and J gave up 2 bases; unmatched junction bases: 1.

This TCR derives from a woman aged 18-29 years in good health. Sequenced input: naive CD4+ T cells from blood. The V call is TRBV18, the J call TRBJ2-5; 9 bases match TRBD1. CDR3 in amino acids: CASSPGTGQETQYF. The CDR3 nucleotides are TGTGCCAGCTCACCGGGGACAGGGCAAGAGACCCAGTACTTC.